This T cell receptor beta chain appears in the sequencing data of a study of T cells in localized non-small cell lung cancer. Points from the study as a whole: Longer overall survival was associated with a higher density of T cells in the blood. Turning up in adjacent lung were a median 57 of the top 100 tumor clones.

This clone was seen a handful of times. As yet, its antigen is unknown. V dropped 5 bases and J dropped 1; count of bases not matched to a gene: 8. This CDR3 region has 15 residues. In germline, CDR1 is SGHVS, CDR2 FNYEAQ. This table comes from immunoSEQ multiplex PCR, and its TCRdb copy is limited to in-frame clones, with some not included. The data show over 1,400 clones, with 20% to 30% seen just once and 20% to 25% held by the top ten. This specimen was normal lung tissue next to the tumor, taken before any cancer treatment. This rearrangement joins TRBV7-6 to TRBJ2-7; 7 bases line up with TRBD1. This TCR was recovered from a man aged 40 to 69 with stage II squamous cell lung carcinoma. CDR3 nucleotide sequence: TGTGCCAGCAGCATCGGGACAGCCCAATCCTACGAGCAGTACTTC. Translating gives CASSIGTAQSYEQYF.